Below, 25 T cell receptor beta chains from the same sample are listed, as sequenced in a study of OX40 agonist ivuxolimab in advanced cancers. Sequenced by immunoSEQ multiplex PCR; TCRdb stores in-frame clones only, minus some. The table includes tens of thousands of clones, about 90% detected once. The material was CD4+ or CD8+ T cells sorted from blood, obtained in a trial of the OX40 agonist ivuxolimab. The receptors originated from an adult with an advanced solid tumor such as melanoma, head and neck, liver or kidney cancer.

This rearrangement joins TRBV10-3 to TRBJ1-2, with TRBD1 as a possible D gene (5 bases). The CDR3 is made up of 15 amino acids. The V end was cut by 2 bases, the J end by 4 bases, with 14 bases between. The germline V gene encodes CDR1 ENHRY and CDR2 SYGVKD. The CDR3 DNA sequence: TGTGCCATCAGTGAGCGGTGGGGGGGGACCTATGGCTACACCTTC. It translates to CAISERWGGTYGYTF.

This chain links TRBV5-4 with TRBJ1-1; the match to TRBD1 covers 7 bases. CDR1 is SGHNT and CDR2 is YYREEE in the germline V gene (reference sequence). This CDR3 has 15 amino acids. The V and J ends lost 3 bases and 6 bases, in that order; junction bases with no gene match: 11. In nucleotides, the CDR3 is TGTGCCAGCAGCTCCGCAGGGGGACCCACCCCTGAAGCTTTCTTT. Protein product: CASSSAGGPTPEAFF. Together with reference TRBV5-4 and TRBJ1-1, the CDR3 gives the full variable domain: ETGVTQSPTHLIKTRGQQVTLRCSSQSGHNTVSWYQQALGQGPQFIFQYYREEENGRGNFPPRFSGLQFPNYSSELNVNALELDDSALYLCASSSAGGPTPEAFFGQGTRLTVV.

The rearrangement uses TRBV5-4 and TRBJ2-2; no clear D. Germline V gene data show CDR1 as SGHNT and CDR2 as YYREEE (reference sequence). The V end was cut by 5 bases, the J end by 4 bases, with 15 bases between. The CDR3 has 15 residues. This CDR3 is CASSLDRSSTGELFF. The CDR3 DNA is TGTGCCAGCAGTCTAGACCGTAGTTCCACCGGGGAGCTGTTTTTT.

Notes on this clone: The same CDR3 also results from other DNA sequences found in this sample. This chain joins TRBV13 and TRBJ1-4; D perhaps matches TRBD1 (5 bases). Germline CDR1 reads PRHDT; CDR2 reads FYEKMQ (reference sequence). V was clipped by 4 bases and J by 1 base, with 19 bases between them. This CDR3 region has 18 residues. In nucleotides, the CDR3 is TGTGCCAGCAGCTCAAGCACGGGGCTACTAGGAACTAATGAAAAACTGTTTTTT. Its protein product is CASSSSTGLLGTNEKLFF.

This clone was picked up a small number of times. The CDR3 DNA reads TGTGCCAGCAGCGCCAGTTGGAGGCAAGAGCAGTACTTC. It yields the protein CASSASWRQEQYF. The chain employs TRBV11-3 and TRBJ2-7; TRBD2 is a possible D gene (5 bases). The CDR3 consists of 13 residues. Germline CDR1 SGHNT, CDR2 YENEEA. Trimming pared 5 bases from V and 7 bases from J, leaving 15 bases between.

The chain employs TRBV2 and TRBJ1-2; weak D call: TRBD1 (5 bases). Per germline, CDR1 SNHLY and CDR2 FYNNEI. Trimming stripped 5 bases from V and 7 bases from J, with 17 bases between. The CDR3 covers 14 residues. CDR3 amino acids: CASSPLAGLAGYTF. CDR3 sequence (DNA): TGTGCCAGCAGTCCCCTGGCAGGGCTTGCTGGCTACACCTTC.

The J gene is TRBJ2-7, the V gene TRBV7-9, with 14 nucleotides matching TRBD2. V was clipped by 5 bases and J by 6 bases; unmatched bases: 3. Germline V lookup: CDR1 SEHNR, CDR2 FQNEAQ (reference sequence). This CDR3 region has 14 residues. CDR3 nucleotides: TGTGCCAGCAGCAGACTAGCGGGGGGGCTCGAGCAGTACTTC. This translates into CASSRLAGGLEQYF.

V gene TRBV9 combines with J gene TRBJ1-1; D remains ambiguous. Germline V CDR1 and CDR2: SGDLS, YYNGEE. V was clipped by 4 bases and J by 5 bases, with 21 bases between them. The CDR3 length is 16 residues. The CDR3 DNA follows: TGTGCCAGCAGCCGTGGAGCGCTAGGGTCTTGGACTGAAGCTTTCTTT. Protein product: CASSRGALGSWTEAFF.

This CDR3 reads CASSPNLAGGQYEQYF. CDR3 coding DNA: TGCGCCAGCAGTCCGAACCTAGCGGGAGGGCAGTACGAGCAGTACTTC. The chain joins TRBV10-1 to TRBJ2-5; 12 bases fit TRBD2. With the DNA end fitting TRBJ2-7 better, the J assignment may be wrong. The CDR3 has 16 residues. CDR1 WNHNN and CDR2 SYGVQD come from the germline V gene (reference sequence).

The gene calls are TRBV11-3 and TRBJ2-1, with D maybe TRBD2 (5 bases). Looked up from germline, CDR1 is SGHNT and CDR2 is YENEEA. The CDR3 is made up of 15 amino acids. Trimming removed 5 bases at V and 2 bases at J, with 13 bases between. CDR3 DNA: TGTGCCAGCAGCGCCTCAGCGGCCCCCTACAATGAGCAGTTCTTC. Its translation is CASSASAAPYNEQFF.

The CDR3 protein is CASSLSGYGYTF. CDR3 coding DNA: TGTGCCAGCAGCTTGTCAGGGTATGGCTACACCTTC. This chain uses TRBV5-6 with TRBJ1-2; a possible D gene is TRBD1 (5 bases). Deletions cut 1 base from V and 5 bases from J, with 6 bases between. The CDR3 consists of 12 residues. CDR1 and CDR2 (germline): SGHDT, YYEEEE.

The chain has TRBV18 and TRBJ2-1; TRBD1 agrees at 8 bases. CDR1 KGHSH and CDR2 LQKENI come from the germline V gene. The CDR3 is made up of 15 amino acids. V lost 6 bases, J lost 5 bases, and 9 bases stayed unmatched. As DNA, the CDR3 is TGTGCCAGCTCCTTCGGGCAGGGGGCGCACAATGAGCAGTTCTTC. This translates into CASSFGQGAHNEQFF. Using reference TRBV18 and TRBJ2-1 for the parts outside the CDR3, the full variable domain is NAGVMQNPRHLVRRRGQEARLRCSPMKGHSHVYWYRQLPEEGLKFMVYLQKENIIDESGMPKERFSAEFPKEGPSILRIQQVVRGDSAAYFCASSFGQGAHNEQFFGPGTRLTVL.

The chain recombines TRBV5-4 with TRBJ2-4; TRBD1 agrees at 10 bases. Trimming cost V 4 bases and J 1 base; bases outside gene matches: 8. Germline V gene data show CDR1 as SGHNT and CDR2 as YYREEE (reference sequence). This CDR3 has 17 amino acids. The CDR3 here is CASSPPGQGMAKNIQYF. DNA of the CDR3: TGTGCCAGCAGCCCCCCGGGACAGGGGATGGCCAAAAACATTCAGTACTTC.

This clone was seen more than once but under ten times. V and J are TRBV19 and TRBJ1-5, with D uncertain. The germline V and J ends were trimmed by 5 bases and 9 bases, with 11 bases remaining between them. There are 12 residues in the CDR3. Germline V gene data show CDR1 as LNHDA and CDR2 as SQIVND (reference sequence). The chain's CDR3 is CASSPGLGPQHF. The CDR3 DNA sequence: TGTGCCAGTAGTCCCGGATTGGGGCCCCAGCATTTT.

This chain joins TRBV30 and TRBJ2-7; 7 bases are a match to TRBD1. Germline loops: CDR1 GTSNPN, CDR2 SVGIG (reference sequence). CDR3 size: 11 residues. CDR3 residues: CAMGTAYEQYF. The CDR3 nucleotides read TGTGCTATGGGGACAGCCTACGAGCAGTACTTC.

The count of this clone is one. The V and J genes are TRBV28 and TRBJ1-1, with 9 bases fitting TRBD1. This CDR3 is 16 amino acids long. The germline CDR1 and CDR2 sequences are MDHEN and SYDVKM. The V gene end was trimmed by 6 bases and the J gene end by 6 bases; junction bases not matched to a gene: 14. The CDR3 protein is CASSSFTGQGPSEAFF. CDR3 in DNA: TGTGCCAGCAGCTCATTTACGGGACAGGGCCCTTCTGAAGCTTTCTTT.

As DNA, the CDR3 is TGTGCCAGTAGTAGGGCAGGGCTTATGAACACTGAAGCTTTCTTT. Protein: CASSRAGLMNTEAFF. V is TRBV19 and J is TRBJ1-1; D is possibly TRBD1 (5 bases). Germline CDR1 and CDR2: LNHDA and SQIVND (reference sequence). Trimming left V 4 bases short and J 0 bases short, with 12 bases between. The CDR3 is 15 residues long.

This rearrangement joins TRBV14 to TRBJ2-3; no definite D call. CDR1 and CDR2 (germline): SGHDN, FVKESK. The CDR3 runs to 12 residues. V was clipped by 4 bases and J by 5 bases, with 7 bases between them. The CDR3 DNA sequence: TGTGCCAGCAGCCTAAGTGGAGATACGCAGTATTTT. Translation gives CASSLSGDTQYF.

The J gene is TRBJ2-4, the V gene TRBV11-3, with D possibly being TRBD1 (6 bases). The V end lost 5 bases, the J end lost 2 bases, and 13 bases lay between the germline ends. The CDR3 totals 15 residues. Germline V gene sequence: CDR1 SGHNT, CDR2 YENEEA. CDR3 in amino acids: CASSGGLRPKNIQYF. The DNA of the CDR3 is TGTGCCAGCAGCGGGGGCTTGAGGCCCAAAAACATTCAGTACTTC. Full variable domain (remainder filled in from reference TRBV11-3 and TRBJ2-4): EAGVVQSPRYKIIEKKQPVAFWCNPISGHNTLYWYLQNLGQGPELLIRYENEEAVDDSQLPKDRFSAERLKGVDSTLKIQPAELGDSAVYLCASSGGLRPKNIQYFGAGTRLSVL.

The chain combines TRBV4-2 with TRBJ2-7, with 7 nucleotides matching TRBD2. The CDR3 loop spans 19 amino acids. V was pared by 0 bases and J by 0 bases, with 14 bases of the junction left unmatched. Germline V gene data show CDR1 as LGHNA and CDR2 as YNFKEQ. In nucleotides, the CDR3 is TGTGCCAGCAGCCAAGATATGACGACACCGGGACTATCCTCCTACGAGCAGTACTTC. Translated, it gives CASSQDMTTPGLSSYEQYF.

This chain links TRBV6-1 with TRBJ1-1; D is possibly TRBD1 (6 bases). Per the germline V gene, CDR1 is MNHNS and CDR2 is SASEGT. The germline V and J ends were trimmed by 3 bases and 5 bases, with 13 bases remaining between them. The CDR3 runs 14 residues. The CDR3 nucleotides are TGTGCCAGCAGTGAGGGGGGGACACGGACTGAAGCTTTCTTT. As protein: CASSEGGTRTEAFF.

V gene TRBV11-3 combines with J gene TRBJ2-2, with D hard to call. Germline CDR1 SGHNT, CDR2 YENEEA. CDR3 length: 11 amino acids. Deletions cut 6 bases from V and 11 bases from J, with 10 bases between. The CDR3 loop reads CASRHTDELFF. CDR3 DNA: TGTGCCAGCAGGCACACCGACGAGCTGTTTTTT.

The chain combines TRBV14 with TRBJ2-3; D ambiguous. The CDR3 totals 18 residues. Germline V gene lookup returns CDR1 SGHDN and CDR2 FVKESK. V dropped 2 bases and J dropped 0 bases, with 18 bases sitting between them. For the CDR3, the DNA is TGTGCCAGCAGCCAAACCCAATCTACTGGCTATAGCACAGATACGCAGTATTTT. This gives the protein CASSQTQSTGYSTDTQYF.

J is TRBJ2-7 and V is TRBV11-3, with a tentative D call TRBD2 (5 bases). CDR1 is SGHNT, CDR2 YENEEA, per germline. This CDR3 has 13 residues. V lost 5 bases to trimming and J lost 7 bases, with 15 bases between them. CDR3 protein: CASSPGAGGEQYF. The CDR3 DNA is TGTGCCAGCAGCCCAGGAGCAGGAGGTGAGCAGTACTTC.

J is TRBJ2-3 and V is TRBV10-2; 9 nucleotides line up with TRBD1. The CDR3 has 13 residues. Trimming removed 8 bases from V and 7 bases from J; junction bases left unmatched: 7. From germline, CDR1 is WSHSY and CDR2 SAAADI. This CDR3 reads CASGTGGKYTQYF. CDR3 bases: TGCGCCAGCGGAACAGGGGGCAAGTATACGCAGTATTTT.